This TCR beta chain derives from a study of cytomegalovirus exposure and HLA in healthy donors. CDR1 is SGHTA and CDR2 is FQGTGA in the germline V gene. This CDR3 comprises 13 residues. V gave up 5 bases and J gave up 4 bases; unmatched junction bases: 0. 60 Vbeta and 13 Jbeta primers were used in PCR. TCRdb's table, derived via immunoSEQ multiplex PCR, lists solely in-frame clones and lacks some. The repertoire holds about 190,000 clones, roughly 80% seen once, with 1.6% in the top ten. Concerning this clone: The target antigen is unknown.

Study conclusions and caveats: A classifier reportedly called cytomegalovirus status with high sensitivity and specificity. Most of the CMV-associated TCR beta chains (in a later analysis) appeared to be HLA-restricted.

Sequencing was carried out using PBMCs. This sequence was found in a woman between 18 and 29 years old in good health and CMV-seronegative. The chain has TRBV7-3 and TRBJ1-1; TRBD1 aligns across 11 bases. In DNA form, the CDR3 reads TGTGCCAGCAGCGGGACAGGGGGCACTGAAGCTTTCTTT. As protein: CASSGTGGTEAFF.